The 25 T cell receptor beta chains listed next were all sequenced from one sample in a study of T cell repertoires in aging, cancer and after chemotherapy. Multiplex touch-down PCR with TRB-A/B primers amplified rearranged V-D-J TRB sequences. TCRdb reprocessed the multiplex PCR reads via MiXCR and lists one record per CDR3 protein. The table records about 4,600 distinct CDR3 sequences, roughly 27% of them present only once. Amplification of TCR beta used genomic DNA extracted from peripheral blood. The sample consisted of blood. These receptor sequences come from a human donor with a solid tumor.

Note on this clonotype: A much more abundant neighbour one base away suggests this may be a read error. The chain combines TRBV18 with TRBJ1-2; D uncertain. CDR1 and CDR2 from the germline V gene are KGHSH and LQKENI. The CDR3 extends over 13 amino acids. The CDR3 sequence: CASSPTDGYGYIF. The CDR3 DNA sequence: TGTGCCAGCTCACCAACGGACGGCTATGGCTACATCTTC.

In this sample, this clonotype turned up a few times. This rearrangement joins TRBV7-9 to TRBJ2-2; D not resolved. Trimming removed 4 bases from V and 3 bases from J, with 3 bases in between. Germline V gene data show CDR1 as SEHNR and CDR2 as FQNEAQ (reference sequence). The CDR3 covers 12 residues. CDR3 sequence: CASSYHTGELFF. The DNA of the CDR3 is TGTGCCAGCAGCTATCACACCGGGGAGCTGTTTTTT.

This clonotype has only a few counts. The chain couples TRBV6-1 to TRBJ2-7; the D gene is possibly TRBD1 (6 bases). Germline assignment: CDR1 MNHNS and CDR2 SASEGT. The CDR3 length is 14 residues. V gave up 4 bases and J gave up 3 bases, with 13 bases separating them. The CDR3, as DNA: TGTGCCAGCAGTGTTAGGGGACAAAACTACGAGCAGTACTTC. Translation: CASSVRGQNYEQYF.

This clonotype occurred a few times. The chain has TRBV11-1 and TRBJ2-3; possibly TRBD1 or TRBD2 for D (5 bases each). The CDR3 covers 18 residues. V lost 1 base and J lost 3, with 20 bases in between. The germline CDR1 and CDR2 sequences are SGHAT and FQDESV (reference sequence). This CDR3 is CASSLGIRSSRGTDTQYF. The CDR3 coding sequence is TGTGCCAGCAGCTTAGGAATTCGGAGTTCGAGGGGAACAGATACGCAGTATTTT. Variable domain in full (rest from reference TRBV11-1 and TRBJ2-3): EAEVAQSPRYKITEKSQAVAFWCDPISGHATLYWYRQILGQGPELLVQFQDESVVDDSQLPKDRFSAERLKGVDSTLKIQPAELGDSAMYLCASSLGIRSSRGTDTQYFGPGTRLTVL.

The chain couples TRBV27 to TRBJ1-2; no firm D call. Deletions cut 6 bases from V and 1 base from J, with 15 bases between. Germline V gene sequence: CDR1 MNHEY, CDR2 SMNVEV (reference sequence). This CDR3 has 15 residues. The CDR3 nucleotides are TGTGCCAGCAGCCCATGGCCAGCCCGTAACTATGGCTACACCTTC. This gives the protein CASSPWPARNYGYTF.

The chain carries TRBV28 and TRBJ2-1; possibly TRBD2 for D (6 bases). From germline, CDR1 is MDHEN and CDR2 SYDVKM. The V gene lost 6 bases and the J gene lost 6 bases, with 15 bases spanning the gap. The CDR3 consists of 14 residues. The CDR3 loop reads CASSLLGGLNEQFF. The CDR3, as DNA: TGTGCCAGCAGCCTCCTGGGGGGACTCAATGAGCAGTTCTTC.

This clonotype has a single count. V is TRBV15 and J is TRBJ2-3; TRBD2 matches 8 bases. Germline CDR1 LNHNV, CDR2 YYDKDF (reference sequence). This CDR3 is 17 amino acids long. J gave up 1 base and V 0 bases, and 6 bases lay outside the gene matches. In DNA form, the CDR3 reads TGTGCCACCAGCAGAGATTGGGCGGGAGGTGGCACAGATACGCAGTATTTT. Protein: CATSRDWAGGGTDTQYF. Combining the CDR3 with reference TRBV15 and TRBJ2-3 gives the whole variable domain DAMVIQNPRYQVTQFGKPVTLSCSQTLNHNVMYWYQQKSSQAPKLLFHYYDKDFNNEADTPDNFQSRRPNTSFCFLDIRSPGLGDTAMYLCATSRDWAGGGTDTQYFGPGTRLTVL.

This chain connects TRBV12-3 or TRBV12-4 to TRBJ2-2, with D perhaps matching TRBD2 (7 bases). Trimming pared 7 bases from V and 3 bases from J, leaving 15 bases between. CDR3 size: 15 residues. The CDR3 DNA reads TGTGCCAGCATAAGGGGGGGGCGACACACCGGGGAGCTGTTTTTT. This codes for CASIRGGRHTGELFF.

This chain joins TRBV20-1 and TRBJ2-5, with 13 bases fitting TRBD2. CDR1 is DFQATT, CDR2 SNEGSKA, per germline (reference sequence). The CDR3 is 16 residues long. CDR3: CSNHGLAGVRQETQYF. The DNA for the CDR3 is TGCAGCAACCACGGACTAGCGGGAGTTCGCCAAGAGACCCAGTACTTC.

This clonotype is labeled as medium-sized. The chain combines TRBV7-2 with TRBJ2-5; 13 positions agree with TRBD2. Trimming removed 1 base from V and 4 bases from J; junction bases left unmatched: 3. CDR1 and CDR2 from the germline V gene are SGHTA and FQGNSA. The CDR3 has 16 amino acids. This CDR3 reads CASSLGGLAGRETQYF. The CDR3, as DNA: TGTGCCAGCAGCTTAGGGGGACTAGCGGGGCGAGAGACCCAGTACTTC.

This chain connects TRBV19 to TRBJ1-5, with a weak D call TRBD1 (6 bases). Between the trimmed V and J ends, which lost 2 bases and 6 bases, there was a span of 26 bases. The CDR3 extends over 19 amino acids. CDR1 and CDR2 from the germline V gene are LNHDA and SQIVND (reference sequence). The CDR3 protein is CASSITRFSKGGGGQPQHF. CDR3 sequence (DNA): TGTGCCAGTAGTATAACTCGCTTCTCAAAGGGGGGTGGGGGTCAGCCCCAGCATTTT.

This clonotype has just a few counts. The chain carries TRBV7-3 and TRBJ1-1, with 9 nucleotides matching TRBD1. There are 14 residues in the CDR3. Germline V gene data show CDR1 as SGHTA and CDR2 as FQGTGA. V was pared by 4 bases and J by 5 bases, with 5 bases of the junction left unmatched. CDR3 sequence: CASSWDREGTEAFF. DNA for the CDR3: TGTGCCAGCAGCTGGGACAGGGAGGGGACTGAAGCTTTCTTT.

In its sample, this clonotype was seen a few times. V and J are TRBV7-2 and TRBJ2-4; 8 bases match TRBD1. The CDR3 runs to 16 residues. Germline V gives CDR1 SGHTA, CDR2 FQGNSA. The V and J ends lost 2 bases and 1 base, in that order; junction bases with no gene match: 4. For the CDR3, the DNA is TGTGCCAGCAGCTTACAGGGGGCGCGGGCCAAAAACATTCAGTACTTC. This encodes CASSLQGARAKNIQYF.

CDR3 sequence reads: CASSQDIQGYGYTF. In nucleotides, the CDR3 is TGTGCCAGCAGCCAAGATATACAGGGCTATGGCTACACCTTC. The rearrangement uses TRBV4-2 and TRBJ1-2; D is possibly TRBD1 (6 bases). In germline, CDR1 is LGHNA, CDR2 YNFKEQ. V dropped 0 bases and J dropped 4 bases, with 9 bases sitting between them. The CDR3 is 14 residues long.

This clonotype is medium-sized by share. DNA of the CDR3: TGTGCCTGGAGTTTGGGGTCCGGTAATGGAAACACCATATATTTT. It yields the protein CAWSLGSGNGNTIYF. V gene TRBV30 combines with J gene TRBJ1-3, with D unresolved. V shed 2 bases and J shed 3 bases, with 14 bases lying between them. The CDR3 is 15 residues long. Per the germline V gene, CDR1 is GTSNPN and CDR2 is SVGIG (reference sequence).

This clonotype was seen only a few times. The DNA is omitted, as the CDR3 cannot be located on it reliably, and the CDR3 follows TCRdb's listing. This chain joins TRBV20-1 and TRBJ2-4; the table gives TRBD2 as D, unverified against the DNA. Germline CDR1 DFQATT, CDR2 SNEGSKA (reference sequence). The CDR3 has 15 residues if both end residues are counted. Here the CDR3 reads CSASLSGRAKNIQYF.

The chain combines TRBV12-3 or TRBV12-4 with TRBJ2-5; 8 bases are shared with TRBD2. Trimming cost V 6 bases and J 5 bases; bases outside gene matches: 8. The CDR3 is made up of 14 amino acids. The CDR3: CASRPTSGLETQYF. The CDR3 nucleotides read TGTGCCAGCAGACCTACTAGCGGCCTGGAGACCCAGTACTTC.

V is TRBV5-4 and J is TRBJ2-6, with no clear D. Trimming pared 4 bases from V and 4 bases from J, leaving 24 bases between. Germline CDR1 is SGHNT and CDR2 is YYREEE (reference sequence). This CDR3 has 19 residues. Here the CDR3 reads CASSPPQGMGTDGANVLTF. Here the CDR3 DNA reads TGTGCCAGCAGCCCACCGCAAGGCATGGGCACGGACGGGGCCAACGTCCTGACTTTC.

This clonotype came up a few times. This sequence joins TRBV10-3 and TRBJ1-5; 7 nucleotides agree with TRBD1. The CDR3 loop spans 15 amino acids. The V and J ends lost 6 bases and 6 bases, in that order; junction bases with no gene match: 11. Per the germline V gene, CDR1 is ENHRY and CDR2 is SYGVKD. The CDR3 bases are TGTGCCATCAGGGAGACAGGGCCGCCGGGTCAGCCCCAGCATTTT. Its protein is CAIRETGPPGQPQHF.

This chain connects TRBV24-1 to TRBJ2-3; D tentatively fits TRBD1 or TRBD2 (5 bases each). Per the germline V gene, CDR1 is KGHDR and CDR2 is SFDVKD. CDR3 length equals 14 residues. Trimming pared 6 bases from V and 0 bases from J, leaving 9 bases between. This CDR3 reads CATSQRDSTDTQYF. CDR3 DNA: TGTGCCACCAGTCAGAGGGACAGCACAGATACGCAGTATTTT.

The chain uses TRBV20-1 and TRBJ2-7; no clear D gene. This CDR3 contains 13 residues. V gave up 5 bases and J gave up 0 bases, with 11 bases separating them. CDR1 is DFQATT and CDR2 is SNEGSKA in the germline V gene (reference sequence). The CDR3 sequence is CSAAAGFSYEQYF. The CDR3, as DNA: TGCAGTGCTGCCGCCGGGTTCTCCTACGAGCAGTACTTC.

In its sample, this clonotype is medium-sized. This chain joins TRBV30 and TRBJ2-2; D not resolved. CDR1 and CDR2 from the germline V gene are GTSNPN and SVGIG (reference sequence). V was clipped by 0 bases and J by 5 bases, with 7 bases between them. The CDR3 is 13 amino acids. The CDR3 nucleotides read TGTGCCTGGAGTGTGTATGGGACCGGGGAGCTGTTTTTT. Its translation is CAWSVYGTGELFF.

This clonotype turned up a few times. This chain connects TRBV10-1 to TRBJ2-7, with TRBD1 matching 8 bases. The CDR3 sequence is 16 residues long. J lost 0 bases, V lost 10 bases, and 14 bases had no gene match. CDR1 is WNHNN and CDR2 is SYGVQD in the germline V gene (reference sequence). The CDR3 here is CATPGPGQENSYEQYF. In DNA, the CDR3 is TGCGCCACCCCTGGGCCGGGACAGGAAAACTCCTACGAGCAGTACTTC.

This clonotype is termed medium-sized (0.01 to 0.1%). The rearrangement uses TRBV29-1 and TRBJ2-2, with 8 bases lining up with TRBD1. This CDR3 has 13 residues. CDR1 is SQVTM and CDR2 is ANQGSEA in the germline V gene. V was pared by 6 bases and J by 1 base, with 1 base of the junction left unmatched. The CDR3 DNA follows: TGCAGCGTCGACAGGGGGAACACCGGGGAGCTGTTTTTT. It encodes CSVDRGNTGELFF.

This chain joins TRBV6-2 or TRBV6-3 and TRBJ1-6; D not resolved. Trimming pared 7 bases from V and 0 bases from J, leaving 4 bases between. The CDR3 sequence is 13 residues long. Germline CDR1 reads MNHEY; CDR2 reads SVGEGT. For the CDR3, the DNA is TGTGCCAGCAAGAGCTCCTATAATTCACCCCTCCACTTT. This codes for CASKSSYNSPLHF.